Listed below are T cell receptor beta chains from one sample, sequenced in a study of T-cell reconstitution after alpha-beta-depleted transplantation in children. TCRdb re-called the PCR reads through MiXCR, storing one row per CDR3 protein. The sample lists around 600,000 distinct CDR3 sequences; 20% to 25% were seen once. Specimen: PBMCs, mostly from graft donor cells, collected 360 days after TCRalphabeta/CD19-depleted stem cell transplant. The receptors derive from a boy younger than two who had a stem cell transplant for acute myeloid leukemia, so the T cells may come from the graft donor. Each CDR3 is given with its conserved first and last residue.

TRBJ2-3 | TRBV18 | CASSRAQGGTDTQYF
TRBJ1-2 | TRBV29-1 | CSVHREPDGYTF
TRBJ1-5 | TRBV7-2 | CASSLEPTGPQHF
TRBJ2-5 | TRBV4-1 | CASSRGTGGQETQYF
TRBJ1-1 | TRBV6-1 | CASSSWGDVEAFF
TRBJ2-3 | TRBV10-3 | CAISESKATGSSDTQYF
TRBJ1-5 | TRBV12-3/TRBV12-4 | CASSSPHRGASQHF
TRBJ2-1 | TRBV28 | CASSLVSGGAYNEQFF
TRBJ2-3 | TRBV12-3/TRBV12-4 | CASSFPGTGGPDTQYF
TRBJ2-2 | TRBV19 | CASSTGVLGENTGELFF
TRBJ2-7 | TRBV6-2/TRBV6-3 | CASKQGSTYEQYF
TRBJ2-1 | TRBV9 | CASSPGTGGPTYNEQFF
TRBJ2-1 | TRBV13 | CASSPPLDRGFLDEQFF
TRBJ1-2 | TRBV19 | CASSIVPTNYGYTF
TRBJ1-5 | TRBV10-3 | CAISDRPGTYSNQPQHF
TRBJ2-1 | TRBV20-1 | CSAPGTSGSSSYNEQFF
TRBJ2-5 | TRBV12-3/TRBV12-4 | CASSPGPGRHQETQYF
TRBJ1-6 | TRBV20-1 | CSAKRSYHNSPLHF
TRBJ2-3 | TRBV20-1 | CSARVRGDFTDTQYF
TRBJ2-3 | TRBV7-2 | CASSFRPDDTQYF
TRBJ1-1 | TRBV7-2 | CASSKQEVTEAFF
TRBJ2-5 | TRBV12-3/TRBV12-4 | CASSFAGDSQETQYF
TRBJ2-3 | TRBV12-3/TRBV12-4 | CASSDTTGVGTDTQYF
TRBJ1-4 | TRBV29-1 | CSVRVLLNEKLFF
TRBJ2-3 | TRBV7-9 | CASSSPGLTTDTQYF
TRBJ2-2 | TRBV29-1 | CSVETGGPGTGELFF